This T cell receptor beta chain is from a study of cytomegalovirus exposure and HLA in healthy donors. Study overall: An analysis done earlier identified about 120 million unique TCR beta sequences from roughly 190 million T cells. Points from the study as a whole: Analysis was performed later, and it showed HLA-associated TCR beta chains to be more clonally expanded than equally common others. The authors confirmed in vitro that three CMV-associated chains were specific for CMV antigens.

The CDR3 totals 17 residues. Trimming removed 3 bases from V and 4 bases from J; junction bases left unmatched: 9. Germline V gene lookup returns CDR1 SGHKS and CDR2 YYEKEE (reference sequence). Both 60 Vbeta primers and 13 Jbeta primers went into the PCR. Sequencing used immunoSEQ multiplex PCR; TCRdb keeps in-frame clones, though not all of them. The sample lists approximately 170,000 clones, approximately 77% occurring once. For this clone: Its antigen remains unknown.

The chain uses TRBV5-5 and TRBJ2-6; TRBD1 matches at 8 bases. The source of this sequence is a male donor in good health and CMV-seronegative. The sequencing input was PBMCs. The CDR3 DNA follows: TGTGCCAGCAGCTATGCCCAGGGGGCTTGGGGGGCCAACGTCCTGACTTTC. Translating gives CASSYAQGAWGANVLTF.